This T cell receptor beta chain appears in the sequencing data of a study of blood T cell repertoires in COVID-19. Study background: The United States, Italy and Spain supplied acute and convalescent COVID-19 samples.

About this clone: No DNA is shown, since the ends of the CDR3 on it are uncertain; the CDR3 is the one TCRdb lists.

Produced via immunoSEQ multiplex PCR; TCRdb's table is partial and in-frame only. Of about 73,000 clones listed, about 74% are singletons. Germline lookup yields CDR1 MRHNA and CDR2 SNTAGT. The CDR3 length is 17 residues, termini included. This clonotype originated in a man between 65 and 80 years old with COVID-19, enrolled during active disease. Sequenced: peripheral blood. The chain is built from TRBV6-4 and TRBJ2-1; the table gives TRBD2 as D, unverified against the DNA. This chain's CDR3 is CASTCVRVPLLYNEQFF.